The rows below give T cell receptor beta chains drawn from one sample of a study of T cell repertoires in cytomegalovirus infection. TCRdb recomputed calls from the reads with MiXCR, one row per CDR3 protein. The table has 250,000 to 300,000 distinct CDR3 sequences, roughly 9% seen once; the top ten hold roughly 16%. Sequenced sample: PBMCs. These receptors were taken from a human donor in good health (CMV status not recorded). Some clones in this sample may be carry-over from other donors' samples. Both conserved end residues are part of each CDR3. A D gene is named only where the DNA matches it firmly. Some rows mark clone size as missing; the rest say once, few, many or name a class of expanded clone.

j_call v_call d_call clone_size cdr3_nt cdr3_aa
TRBJ2-7 TRBV15 - many TGTGCCACCTCGGCAGGGGTGGGCTACGAGCAGTACTTC CATSAGVGYEQYF
TRBJ2-4 TRBV7-2 TRBD2 many TGTGCCAGCAGCATCCCACCCGGGACTAGCGGGGGGGGCTCCAAAAACATTCAGTACTTC CASSIPPGTSGGGSKNIQYF
TRBJ2-1 TRBV19 TRBD2 many TGTGCCAGTAGCCGAATCCTAGCGGCCAATGAGCAGTTCTTC CASSRILAANEQFF
TRBJ2-7 TRBV7-2 TRBD1 many TGTGCCAGCAGCTTACCGGGACAGGGGCAGGGCGAGCAGTACTTC CASSLPGQGQGEQYF
TRBJ1-4 TRBV12-3/TRBV12-4 TRBD1 many TGTGCCAGCAGTTCAGGGGGCGCTTGGGAAAAACTGTTTTTT CASSSGGAWEKLFF
TRBJ2-3 TRBV20-1 - - TGCAGTGCTAGAAGGGGGGGGCCGGGCACAGATACGCAGTATTTT CSARRGGPGTDTQYF
TRBJ2-3 TRBV7-2 TRBD2 many TGTGCCAGCAGCTTAGTCAGCGGGAGGGCTCGTGGCACAGATACGCAGTATTTT CASSLVSGRARGTDTQYF
TRBJ1-4 TRBV7-9 TRBD1 - TGTGCCAGCAGCTCTCGACAGGGTGGAGAAAAACTGTTTTTT CASSSRQGGEKLFF
TRBJ2-2 TRBV4-3 - - TGCGCCAGCAGCCAAGTTGGGTCCAACACCGGGGAGCTGTTTTTT CASSQVGSNTGELFF
TRBJ2-7 TRBV7-2 TRBD2 many TGTGCCAGCAGCCTCTCGACTAGCGGGCCATCGAGGGAGCAGTACTTC CASSLSTSGPSREQYF
TRBJ2-5 TRBV7-2 TRBD2 many TGTGCCAGCAGCTCCGGGACTAGCTTTCCTGTGGAGACCCAGTACTTC CASSSGTSFPVETQYF
TRBJ2-7 TRBV7-2 TRBD1 many TGTGCCAGCAGCTTCGGACAGGTAGCCCCCTACGAGCAGTACTTC CASSFGQVAPYEQYF
TRBJ1-1 TRBV28 TRBD1 - TGTGCCAGCATTAACGCAGGGGGACGGGGCACTGAAGCTTTCTTT CASINAGGRGTEAFF
TRBJ1-6 TRBV3-1 - - TGTGCCAGCAGCACGGGGGGGAACCATTCACCCCTCCACTTT CASSTGGNHSPLHF
TRBJ2-7 TRBV7-9 TRBD1 few TGTGCCAGCAGCTGGGGACAGTCGATCTACGAGCAGTACTTC CASSWGQSIYEQYF
TRBJ1-5 TRBV7-8 - many TGTGCCAGCAGCTTTTCAGGGAAGCAGCCCCAGCATTTT CASSFSGKQPQHF
TRBJ2-1 TRBV7-2 - many TGTGCCAGCAGCTCCCCTCCCCGGCTTTCCTACAATGAGCAGTTCTTC CASSSPPRLSYNEQFF
TRBJ2-7 TRBV10-3 - many TGTGCCATCAGTGACTTCGACGGCTACGAGCAGTACTTC CAISDFDGYEQYF
TRBJ1-5 TRBV7-2 - many TGTGCCAGCAGCTTTGACAGCAATAGCAATCAGCCCCAGCATTTT CASSFDSNSNQPQHF
TRBJ2-7 TRBV27 - many TGTGCCAGCAGTTTATTGGGAACTAGGGGCGAGCAGTACTTC CASSLLGTRGEQYF
TRBJ2-1 TRBV6-1 - many TGTGCCAGCGCGCAGTTTCTACGCGGTGAGCAGTTCTTC CASAQFLRGEQFF
TRBJ2-1 TRBV10-3 TRBD1 - TGTGCCATCAGTGTCGGACAGGGGGCATTCAATGAGCAGTTCTTC CAISVGQGAFNEQFF
TRBJ2-2 TRBV28 - few TGTGCCAGCAATAAGGCCAGAGACTCTTTTACCGAAGGGGAGCTGTTTTTT CASNKARDSFTEGELFF
TRBJ2-1 TRBV12-3/TRBV12-4 - many TGTGCCAGCAGTTTGGCCATTTCGGGTGAGCAGTTCTTC CASSLAISGEQFF
TRBJ2-5 TRBV20-1 TRBD2 - TGCAGTGCTCCCGGACTAGCGGGGGGCTCCCAAGAGACCCAGTACTTC CSAPGLAGGSQETQYF
TRBJ2-3 TRBV6-6 - many TGTGCCACCAGGAAGGAGGGCGGGGGCAAGGATACGCAGTATTTT CATRKEGGGKDTQYF
TRBJ2-7 TRBV7-2 TRBD2 many TGTGCCAGCAGCTTAGCGCCTAGCGGGAGCTCCTACGAGCAGTACTTC CASSLAPSGSSYEQYF
TRBJ2-7 TRBV6-2/TRBV6-3 - many TGTGCCAGCAGTTACTCCGACGCCCAGATTACCGAGCAGTACTTC CASSYSDAQITEQYF
TRBJ2-5 TRBV28 - - TGTGCCAGCTGCGCCCGAGAGACCCAGTACTTC CASCARETQYF
TRBJ1-1 TRBV20-1 - many TGCAGTGCTAGAGATTCCGGGACACGGAACACTGAAGCTTTCTTT CSARDSGTRNTEAFF
TRBJ1-1 TRBV12-5 - many TGTGCTAGTGCCCGTAGAGGAGGGGACACTGAAGCTTTCTTT CASARRGGDTEAFF
TRBJ2-5 TRBV7-2 TRBD1 many TGTGCCAGCAGCCAACAGGGGTCGCGAGAGACCCAGTACTTC CASSQQGSRETQYF
TRBJ1-1 TRBV7-4 - many TGTGCCAGCACCGTTGACACACACGCTGAAGCTTTCTTT CASTVDTHAEAFF
TRBJ2-7 TRBV6-2/TRBV6-3 - many TGTGCCAGCAGTTTATCTGTTGTTAGGGAGCAGTACTTC CASSLSVVREQYF
TRBJ2-7 TRBV7-8 TRBD2 many TGTGCCAGCAGCTTAGTCCCCGGGACTACGCGGGAGCAGTACTTC CASSLVPGTTREQYF
TRBJ1-3 TRBV7-2 - many TGTGCCAGCGCCACATCCTTTGGGGGTGGAAACACCATATATTTT CASATSFGGGNTIYF
TRBJ1-2 TRBV7-8 TRBD1 many TGTGCCAGCAGCTTCCAAATCGACAGGGGAACTAACTATGGCTACACCTTC CASSFQIDRGTNYGYTF
TRBJ1-4 TRBV7-2 - many TGTGCCAGCACCCTCGATGGCCCAAAACTGTTTTTT CASTLDGPKLFF
TRBJ2-7 TRBV28 - many TGTGCCAGCAGACCCGGGACCAGACGCTACGAGCAGTACTTC CASRPGTRRYEQYF
TRBJ1-5 TRBV12-3/TRBV12-4 - many TGTGCCAGCAGTTTACATCGGGGGAATCAGCCCCAGCATTTT CASSLHRGNQPQHF
TRBJ2-5 TRBV27 TRBD1 few TGTGCCACCCTGACCAGGACAGGGGGCGCAGGGGAGACCCAGTACTTC CATLTRTGGAGETQYF